The TCR beta chain described here comes from a study of cytomegalovirus exposure and HLA in healthy donors. About this clone itself: Its specificity is unknown.

The CDR3 spans 14 residues. In germline, CDR1 is LNHDA, CDR2 SQIVND (reference sequence). J lost 3 bases, V lost 1 base, and 3 bases had no gene match. Study-wide results and caveats: The classifier was said to identify cytomegalovirus status with high specificity and sensitivity. Most likely, a cluster of highly shared sequence variants arose as a sequencing artifact.

The study ran its PCR with 60 Vbeta and 13 Jbeta primers. Repertoires were generated with immunoSEQ multiplex PCR, while TCRdb's copy carries only in-frame clones and drops some. This sample's clone table lists more than 70,000 clones. Despite likely unrecorded immune exposures, the donors were nominally healthy at the time of sampling. Sequenced: PBMCs. This chain joins TRBV19 and TRBJ2-7; the match to TRBD2 covers 7 bases. The sequence came from a woman aged 55-70 years in good health and CMV-seronegative. CDR3 DNA: TGTGCCAGTAGTATAGGGCTAGCGGACTACGAGCAGTACTTC. Its protein product is CASSIGLADYEQYF.